This TCR beta chain was identified during a study of blood T cell repertoires in COVID-19. Study-wide background: The samples span acute and convalescent COVID-19 from the United States, Italy and Spain. The analysed material was cDNA or gDNA that came from T cells, B-cell-depleted T cells, or PBMCs.

In the study's own analysis: Amplification from reference gene primers served as the basis for estimated nucleated cell counts. Measured with immunoSEQ multiplex PCR; TCRdb has only the in-frame clones, and not every one. That table furnishes V, J and clone size, whereas the DNA furnished D and trimming. This sample has 65,000 to 90,000 clones, with roughly 82% found just once. This CDR3 spans 14 amino acids. Germline V gene data show CDR1 as KGHDR and CDR2 as SFDVKD. V was shortened by 2 bases and J by 5 bases, with 9 bases between the two germline ends. The sequencing sample was made of peripheral blood. The clonotype comes from a man aged 50-60 years with active COVID-19. This rearrangement joins TRBV24-1 to TRBJ2-1; perhaps TRBD1 as D (6 bases). The CDR3 DNA follows: TGTGCCACCAGTGATTCGGACAGCCACAATGAGCAGTTCTTC. Amino acid sequence: CATSDSDSHNEQFF.